A few counts support the clone carrying this T cell receptor beta chain. Its antigen is currently unknown. This specimen belongs to a study of cytomegalovirus exposure and HLA in healthy donors. Germline V gene sequence: CDR1 LNHDA, CDR2 SQIVND (reference sequence). Trimming removed 3 bases from V and 7 bases from J; junction bases left unmatched: 2. The CDR3 extends over 13 amino acids. Study observations and caveats: A few V segments could not be told apart, such as TRBV6-2 and TRBV6-3, and were left out.

The study ran its PCR with 60 Vbeta and 13 Jbeta primers. Per the original data handling: Unique TCR beta chains numbered approximately 80 million in a later analysis, with around 10 million shared. The data were produced by immunoSEQ multiplex PCR, yet TCRdb's version contains in-frame clones alone and is incomplete. V and J calls and clone size come straight from that table; D and trimming were deduced from the DNA. Of 100,000 or so clones listed, roughly 72% are singletons. The sequencing input was PBMCs. The chain links TRBV19 to TRBJ2-1, with 8 bases fitting TRBD2. This clonotype was sampled from a man aged 25-45 years in good health and CMV-seropositive. The CDR3 coding sequence is TGTGCCAGTAGTATCCCTAGCGGGAATGAGCAGTTCTTC. It specifies CASSIPSGNEQFF.